This T cell receptor beta chain was captured in a study of sequential checkpoint blockade in melanoma. Looking at the study overall: First-line arms were nivolumab then ipilimumab, or the reverse, randomized 1:1.

Here immunoSEQ multiplex PCR was the method, and the copy in TCRdb shows in-frame clones only, minus some. The sample contains some 26,000 clones, over 60% of which appear only once. Sample treatment: randomized to nivolumab then ipilimumab (arm A) or the reverse (arm B). None of the patients previously received DNA-damaging chemotherapy. PBMC sorting kept live CD3+CD8+ cells without CD19 or CD56. Trimming removed 7 bases from V and 6 bases from J, with 21 bases in between. This CDR3 spans 15 amino acids. Germline CDR1 and CDR2: LNHDA and SQIVND (reference sequence). This TCR came from a human donor with melanoma. V and J are TRBV19 and TRBJ1-1; maybe TRBD1 (5 bases). Here the sequenced sample was CD8+ T cells sorted from blood (inferred from file names), taken from a patient given nivolumab and ipilimumab in sequence. The CDR3 is CASNGWVQGGAEAFF. DNA for the CDR3: TGTGCCAGTAATGGGTGGGTGCAGGGCGGGGCTGAAGCTTTCTTT.